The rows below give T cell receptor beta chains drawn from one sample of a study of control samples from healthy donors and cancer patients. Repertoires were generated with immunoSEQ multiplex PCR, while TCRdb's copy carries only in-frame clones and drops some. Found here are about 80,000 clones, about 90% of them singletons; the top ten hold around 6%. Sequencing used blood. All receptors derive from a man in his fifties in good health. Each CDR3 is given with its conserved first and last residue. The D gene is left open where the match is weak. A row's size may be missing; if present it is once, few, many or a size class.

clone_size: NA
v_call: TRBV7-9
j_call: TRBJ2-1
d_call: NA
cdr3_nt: TGTGCCAGCAGCTGGGACCTGCTCTCCTACAATGAGCAGTTCTTC
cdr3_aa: CASSWDLLSYNEQFF

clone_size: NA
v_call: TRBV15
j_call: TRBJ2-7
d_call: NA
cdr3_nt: TGTGCCACCAGCAGAGATGGGGAGGCTAGCTCCTACGAGCAGTACTTC
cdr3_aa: CATSRDGEASSYEQYF

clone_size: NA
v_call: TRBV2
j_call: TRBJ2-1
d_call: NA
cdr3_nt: TGTGCCAGCAGAAAGGGCTACAATGAGCAGTTCTTC
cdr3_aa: CASRKGYNEQFF

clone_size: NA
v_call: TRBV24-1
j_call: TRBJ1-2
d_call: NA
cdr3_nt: TGTGCCACCAGTGATTGGGGCAACTATGGCTACACCTTC
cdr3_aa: CATSDWGNYGYTF

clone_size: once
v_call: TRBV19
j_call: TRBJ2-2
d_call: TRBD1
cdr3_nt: TGTGCCAGTAGTACCCCAAGACAGGGTCGAGGCGGGGAGCTGTTTTTT
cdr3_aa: CASSTPRQGRGGELFF

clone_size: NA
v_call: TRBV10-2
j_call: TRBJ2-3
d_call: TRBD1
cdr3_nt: TGCGCCAGCAGGACAGGGGCAGATACGCAGTATTTT
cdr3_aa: CASRTGADTQYF

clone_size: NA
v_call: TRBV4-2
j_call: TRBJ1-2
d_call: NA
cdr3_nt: TGTGCCAGCAGCCAATCGAGAGGGGTGGACTATGGCTACACCTTC
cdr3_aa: CASSQSRGVDYGYTF

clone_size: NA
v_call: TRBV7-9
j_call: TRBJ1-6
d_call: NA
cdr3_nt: TGTGCCAGCAGCTTCATTCAGGGCCGCAATTCACCCCTCCACTTT
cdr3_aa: CASSFIQGRNSPLHF

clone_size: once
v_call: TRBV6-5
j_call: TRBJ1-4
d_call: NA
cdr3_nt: TGTGCCAGCAGTTACTCGGAGACAACTAATGAAAAACTGTTTTTT
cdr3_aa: CASSYSETTNEKLFF

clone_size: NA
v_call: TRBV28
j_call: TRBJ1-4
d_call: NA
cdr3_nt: TGTGCCACCGCCTCTCCTGAAAAACTGTTTTTT
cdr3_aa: CATASPEKLFF

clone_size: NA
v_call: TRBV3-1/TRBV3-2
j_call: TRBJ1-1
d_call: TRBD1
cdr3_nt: TGTGCCAGCAGCCCTTGGACAGGGAAAGCTTTCTTT
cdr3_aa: CASSPWTGKAFF

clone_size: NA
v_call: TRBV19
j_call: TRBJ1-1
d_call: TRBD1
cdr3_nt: TGTGCCAGTAGTACCCAGCGGACAGGGGGCGGCACTGAAGCTTTCTTT
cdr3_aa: CASSTQRTGGGTEAFF

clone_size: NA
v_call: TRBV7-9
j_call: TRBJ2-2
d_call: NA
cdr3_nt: TGTGCCAGCGATAAGAGGGCTCGCGACTTCACCGGGGAGCTGTTTTTT
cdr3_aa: CASDKRARDFTGELFF

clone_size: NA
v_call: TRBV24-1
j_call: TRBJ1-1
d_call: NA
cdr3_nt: TGTGCCACCAGTGATGGGGGGAACACTGAAGCTTTCTTT
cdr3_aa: CATSDGGNTEAFF

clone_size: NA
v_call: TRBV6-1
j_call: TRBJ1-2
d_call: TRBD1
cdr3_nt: TGTGCCAGCAGTGAAGCGCCCCGGGACAGGGGGCACTATGGCTACACCTTC
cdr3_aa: CASSEAPRDRGHYGYTF

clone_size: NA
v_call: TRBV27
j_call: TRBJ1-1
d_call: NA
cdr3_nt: TGTGCCAGCAGTTTATCGAAAGCAGCTGAAGCTTTCTTT
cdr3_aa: CASSLSKAAEAFF

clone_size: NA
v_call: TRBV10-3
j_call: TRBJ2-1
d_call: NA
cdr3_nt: TGTGCCGTACGGGGTACTGGCCGAATTAATGAGCAGTTCTTC
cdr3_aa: CAVRGTGRINEQFF

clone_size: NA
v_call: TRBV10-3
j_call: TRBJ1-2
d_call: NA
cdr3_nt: TGTGCCATCAGTGAGCCGGGAGAGGGGGAATATGGCTACACCTTC
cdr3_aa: CAISEPGEGEYGYTF

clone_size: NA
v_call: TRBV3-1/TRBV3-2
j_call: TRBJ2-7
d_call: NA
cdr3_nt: TGTGCCAGCAGCCAAGAAGGGGGAGGCAACGAGCAGTACTTC
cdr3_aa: CASSQEGGGNEQYF

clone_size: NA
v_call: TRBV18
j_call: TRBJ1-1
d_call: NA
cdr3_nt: TGTGCCAGCTCCCTTGCCACTGAAGCTTTCTTT
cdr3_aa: CASSLATEAFF

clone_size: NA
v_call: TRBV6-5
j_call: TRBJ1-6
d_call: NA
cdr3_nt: TGTGCCAGCAGTACCCGGGACATAATGTCACCCCTCCACTTT
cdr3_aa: CASSTRDIMSPLHF

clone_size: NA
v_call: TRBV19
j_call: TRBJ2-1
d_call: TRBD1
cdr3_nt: TGTGCCAGTAGTTCCCCGGGACAGGGAACAAATGAGCAGTTCTTC
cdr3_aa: CASSSPGQGTNEQFF

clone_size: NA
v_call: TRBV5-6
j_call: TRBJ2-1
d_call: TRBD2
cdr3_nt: TGTGCCAGCAGCTTCACTAGCGGTGACTACAATGAGCAGTTCTTC
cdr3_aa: CASSFTSGDYNEQFF

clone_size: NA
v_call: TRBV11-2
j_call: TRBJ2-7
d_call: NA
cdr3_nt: TGTGCCAGCAGCTACGCTTGGGGCTCCTACGAGCAGTACTTC
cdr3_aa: CASSYAWGSYEQYF

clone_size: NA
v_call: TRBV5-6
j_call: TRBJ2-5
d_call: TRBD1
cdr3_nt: TGTGCCAGCAGCTTAACCAGCGGGACAGGGAGAGAGACCCAGTACTTC
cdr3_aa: CASSLTSGTGRETQYF

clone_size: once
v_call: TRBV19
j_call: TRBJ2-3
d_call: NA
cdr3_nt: TGTGCCAGTAGTATCTCACATATTGACACAGATACGCAGTATTTT
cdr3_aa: CASSISHIDTDTQYF

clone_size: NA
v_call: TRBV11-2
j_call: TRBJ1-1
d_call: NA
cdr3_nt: TGTGCCAGCAGCTTAGGCAGGGTGGTAGGGAACACTGAAGCTTTCTTT
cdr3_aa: CASSLGRVVGNTEAFF

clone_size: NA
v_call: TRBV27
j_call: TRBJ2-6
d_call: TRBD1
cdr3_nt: TGTGCCAGCTCGGGACAGGGGATCGGCTCTGGGGCCAACGTCCTGACTTTC
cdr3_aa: CASSGQGIGSGANVLTF

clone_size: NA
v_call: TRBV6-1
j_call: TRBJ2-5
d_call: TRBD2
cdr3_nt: TGTGCCAGCAGAGAAACATCCGAGCCCCGCGGGGGGACCCAGTACTTC
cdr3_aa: CASRETSEPRGGTQYF

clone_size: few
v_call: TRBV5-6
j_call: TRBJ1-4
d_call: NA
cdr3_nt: TGTGCCAGCAGCTTGGGGCTCAGGAAGGGGGCAACTAATGAAAAACTGTTTTTT
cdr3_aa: CASSLGLRKGATNEKLFF

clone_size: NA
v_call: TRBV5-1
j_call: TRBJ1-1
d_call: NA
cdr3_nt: TGCGCCAGCAGCTCTTCCCCGAGCACTGAAGCTTTCTTT
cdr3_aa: CASSSSPSTEAFF

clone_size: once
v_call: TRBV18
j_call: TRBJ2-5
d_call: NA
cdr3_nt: TGTGCCATCTCGAGGAGTATTGGAGAGACCCAGTACTTC
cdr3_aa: CAISRSIGETQYF

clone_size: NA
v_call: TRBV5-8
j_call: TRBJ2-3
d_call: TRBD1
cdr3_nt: TGTGCCAGCAGCTTGAGGGACAGGAGGGCGGGTACGCAGTATTTT
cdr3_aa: CASSLRDRRAGTQYF

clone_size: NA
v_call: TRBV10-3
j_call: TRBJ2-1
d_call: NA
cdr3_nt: TGTGCCACGGTAGCGGAGCAGATCGATGAGCAGTTCTTC
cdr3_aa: CATVAEQIDEQFF

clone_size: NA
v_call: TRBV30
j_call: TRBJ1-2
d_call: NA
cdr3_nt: TGTGCCTGGAGTAGTGGGACTCAAGGTTATGGCTACACCTTC
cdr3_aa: CAWSSGTQGYGYTF

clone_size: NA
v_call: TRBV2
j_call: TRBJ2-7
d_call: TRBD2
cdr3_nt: TGTGCCAGCAGTGACGGGGGGGTAAAGTCCTACGAGCAGTACTTC
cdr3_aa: CASSDGGVKSYEQYF